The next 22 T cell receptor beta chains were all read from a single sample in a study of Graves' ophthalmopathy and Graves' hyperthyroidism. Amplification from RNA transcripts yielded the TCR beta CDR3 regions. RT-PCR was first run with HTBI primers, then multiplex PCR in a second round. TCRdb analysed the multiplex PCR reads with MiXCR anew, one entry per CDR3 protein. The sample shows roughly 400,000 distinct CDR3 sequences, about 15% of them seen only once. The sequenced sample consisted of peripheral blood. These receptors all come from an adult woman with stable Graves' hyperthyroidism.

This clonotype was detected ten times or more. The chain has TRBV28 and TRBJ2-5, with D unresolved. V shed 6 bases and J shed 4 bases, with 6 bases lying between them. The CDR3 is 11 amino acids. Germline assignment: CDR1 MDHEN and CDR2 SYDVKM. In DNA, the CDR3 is TGTGCCAGCAGACCAGGAGAGACCCAGTACTTC. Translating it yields CASRPGETQYF.

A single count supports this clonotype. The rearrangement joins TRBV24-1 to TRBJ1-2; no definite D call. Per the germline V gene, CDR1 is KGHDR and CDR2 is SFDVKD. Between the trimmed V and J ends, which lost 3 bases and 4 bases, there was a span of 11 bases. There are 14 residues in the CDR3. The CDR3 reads CATSDPGVSYGYTF. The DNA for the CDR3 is TGTGCCACCAGTGATCCCGGGGTTAGCTATGGCTACACCTTC.

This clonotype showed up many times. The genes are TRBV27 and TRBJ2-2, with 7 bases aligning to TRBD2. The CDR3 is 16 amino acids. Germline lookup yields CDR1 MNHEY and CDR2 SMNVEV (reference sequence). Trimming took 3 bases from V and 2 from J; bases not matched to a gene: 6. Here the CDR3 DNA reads TGTGCCAGCAGTTTTGGCGGGAGTATAAACACCGGGGAGCTGTTTTTT. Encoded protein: CASSFGGSINTGELFF.

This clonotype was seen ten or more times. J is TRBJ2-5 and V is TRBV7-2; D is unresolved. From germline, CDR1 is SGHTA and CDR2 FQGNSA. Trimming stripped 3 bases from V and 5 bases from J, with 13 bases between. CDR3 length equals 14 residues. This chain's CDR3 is CASSFRVGHETQYF. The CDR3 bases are TGTGCCAGCAGCTTCCGTGTAGGGCACGAGACCCAGTACTTC.

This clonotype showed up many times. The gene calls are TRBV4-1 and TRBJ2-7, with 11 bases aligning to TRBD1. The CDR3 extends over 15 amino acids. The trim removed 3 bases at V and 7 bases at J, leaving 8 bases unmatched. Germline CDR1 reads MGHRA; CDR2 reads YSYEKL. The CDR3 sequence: CASSHAGQGAWEQYF. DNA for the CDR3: TGCGCCAGCAGCCATGCCGGACAGGGGGCTTGGGAGCAGTACTTC.

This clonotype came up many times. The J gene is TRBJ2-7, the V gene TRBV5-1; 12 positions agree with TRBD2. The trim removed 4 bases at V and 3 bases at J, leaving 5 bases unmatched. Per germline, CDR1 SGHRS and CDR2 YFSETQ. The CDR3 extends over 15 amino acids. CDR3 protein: CASSRWTSGDYEQYF. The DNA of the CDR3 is TGCGCCAGCAGCAGATGGACTAGCGGGGACTACGAGCAGTACTTC.

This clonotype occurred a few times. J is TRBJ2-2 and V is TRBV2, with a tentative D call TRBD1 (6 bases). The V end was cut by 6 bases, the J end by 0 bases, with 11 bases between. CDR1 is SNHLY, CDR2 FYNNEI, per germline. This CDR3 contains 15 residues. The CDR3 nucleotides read TGTGCCAGCAGCGCAGGGGTCACGAACACCGGGGAGCTGTTTTTT. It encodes CASSAGVTNTGELFF.

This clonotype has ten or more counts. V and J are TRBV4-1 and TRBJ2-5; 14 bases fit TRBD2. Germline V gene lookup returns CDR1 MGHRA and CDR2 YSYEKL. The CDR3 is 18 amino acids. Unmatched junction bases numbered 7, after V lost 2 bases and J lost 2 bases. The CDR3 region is CASSQYRLAGGGQETQYF. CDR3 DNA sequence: TGCGCCAGCAGCCAATACCGACTAGCGGGAGGGGGGCAAGAGACCCAGTACTTC.

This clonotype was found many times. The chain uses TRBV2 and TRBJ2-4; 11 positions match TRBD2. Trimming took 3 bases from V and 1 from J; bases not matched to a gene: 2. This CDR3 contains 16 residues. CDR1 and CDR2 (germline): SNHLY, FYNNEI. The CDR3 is CASSDSGRAAKNIQYF. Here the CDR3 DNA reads TGTGCCAGCAGTGATAGCGGGAGGGCCGCCAAAAACATTCAGTACTTC.

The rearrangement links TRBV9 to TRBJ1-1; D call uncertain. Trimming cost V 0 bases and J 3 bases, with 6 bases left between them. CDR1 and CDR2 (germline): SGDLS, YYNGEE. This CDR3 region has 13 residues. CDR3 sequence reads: CASSVERDTEAFF. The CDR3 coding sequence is TGTGCCAGCAGCGTAGAGAGAGACACTGAAGCTTTCTTT.

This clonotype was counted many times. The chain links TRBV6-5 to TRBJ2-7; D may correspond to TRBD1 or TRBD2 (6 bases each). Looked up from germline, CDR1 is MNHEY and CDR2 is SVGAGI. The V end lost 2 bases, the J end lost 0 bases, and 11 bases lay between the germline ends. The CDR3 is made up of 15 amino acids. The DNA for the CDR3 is TGTGCCAGCAGTTACCCACAGGGACTCTCCTACGAGCAGTACTTC. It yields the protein CASSYPQGLSYEQYF.

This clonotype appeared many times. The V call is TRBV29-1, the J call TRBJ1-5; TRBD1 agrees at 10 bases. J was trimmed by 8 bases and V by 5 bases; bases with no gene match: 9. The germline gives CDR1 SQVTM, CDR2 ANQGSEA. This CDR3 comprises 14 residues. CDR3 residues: CSVKDRGASEPQHF. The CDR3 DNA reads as TGCAGCGTTAAGGACAGGGGGGCATCAGAGCCCCAGCATTTT.

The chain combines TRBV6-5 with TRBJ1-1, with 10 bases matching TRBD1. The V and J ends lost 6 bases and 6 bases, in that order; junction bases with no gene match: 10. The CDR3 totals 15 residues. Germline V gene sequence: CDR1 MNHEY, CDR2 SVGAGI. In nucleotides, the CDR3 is TGTGCCAGCAGCTTATACCGGGACAGGGGATCTGAAGCTTTCTTT. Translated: CASSLYRDRGSEAFF.

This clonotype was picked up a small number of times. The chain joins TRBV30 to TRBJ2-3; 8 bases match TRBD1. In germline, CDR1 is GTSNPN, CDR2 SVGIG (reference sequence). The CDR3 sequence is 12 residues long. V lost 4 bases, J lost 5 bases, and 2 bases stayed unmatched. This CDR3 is CAWTGGRDTQYF. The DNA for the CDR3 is TGTGCCTGGACAGGGGGCAGAGATACGCAGTATTTT.

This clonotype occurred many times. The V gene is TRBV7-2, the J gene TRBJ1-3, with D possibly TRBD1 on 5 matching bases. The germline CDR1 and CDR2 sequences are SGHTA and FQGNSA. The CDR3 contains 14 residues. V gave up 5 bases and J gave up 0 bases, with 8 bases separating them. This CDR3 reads CASSHQGSGNTIYF. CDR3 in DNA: TGTGCCAGCAGCCACCAGGGCTCTGGAAACACCATATATTTT.

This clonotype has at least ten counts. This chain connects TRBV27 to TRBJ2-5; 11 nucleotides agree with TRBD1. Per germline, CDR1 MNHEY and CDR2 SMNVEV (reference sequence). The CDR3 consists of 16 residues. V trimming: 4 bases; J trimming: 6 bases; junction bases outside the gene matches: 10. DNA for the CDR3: TGTGCCAGCAGTTCTTACGGGACAGGGGGTTTGCAGACCCAGTACTTC. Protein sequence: CASSSYGTGGLQTQYF.

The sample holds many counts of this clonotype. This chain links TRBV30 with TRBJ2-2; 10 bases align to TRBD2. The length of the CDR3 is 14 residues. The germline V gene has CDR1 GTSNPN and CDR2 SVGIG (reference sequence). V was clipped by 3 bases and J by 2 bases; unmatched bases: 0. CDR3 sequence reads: CAWRLAGNTGELFF. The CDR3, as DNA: TGTGCCTGGAGACTAGCGGGAAACACCGGGGAGCTGTTTTTT.

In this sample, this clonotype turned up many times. The CDR3 protein is CASSEGTGVPEAFF. CDR3 nucleotides: TGTGCCAGCAGTGAAGGGACAGGGGTTCCTGAAGCTTTCTTT. The chain couples TRBV6-1 to TRBJ1-1; 9 nucleotides line up with TRBD1. V shed 1 base, J shed 6 bases, and the junction held 3 bases outside the gene matches. The germline CDR1 and CDR2 sequences are MNHNS and SASEGT. This CDR3 spans 14 amino acids.

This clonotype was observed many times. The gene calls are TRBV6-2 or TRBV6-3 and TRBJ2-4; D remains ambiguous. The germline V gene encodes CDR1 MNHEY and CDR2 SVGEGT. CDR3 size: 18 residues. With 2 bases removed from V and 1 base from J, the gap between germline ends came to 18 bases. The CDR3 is CASSYENAIVPAKNIQYF. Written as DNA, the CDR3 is TGTGCCAGCAGTTACGAGAACGCGATCGTCCCGGCCAAAAACATTCAGTACTTC.

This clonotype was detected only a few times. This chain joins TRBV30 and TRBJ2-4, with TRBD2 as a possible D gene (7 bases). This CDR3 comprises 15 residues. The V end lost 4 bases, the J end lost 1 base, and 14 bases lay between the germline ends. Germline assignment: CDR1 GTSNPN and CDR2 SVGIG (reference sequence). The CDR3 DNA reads TGTGCCTGGACCCAAGGGGGGGCTGCCAAAAACATTCAGTACTTC. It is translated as CAWTQGGAAKNIQYF. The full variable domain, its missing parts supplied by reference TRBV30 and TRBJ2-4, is SQTIHQWPATLVQPVGSPLSLECTVEGTSNPNLYWYRQAAGRGLQLLFYSVGIGQISSEVPQNLSASRPQDRQFILSSKKLLLSDSGFYLCAWTQGGAAKNIQYFGAGTRLSVL.

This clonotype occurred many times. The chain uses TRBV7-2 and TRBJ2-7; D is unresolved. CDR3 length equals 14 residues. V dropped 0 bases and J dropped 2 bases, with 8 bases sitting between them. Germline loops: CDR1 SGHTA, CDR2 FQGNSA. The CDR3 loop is CASSLAPPAYEQYF. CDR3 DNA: TGTGCCAGCAGCTTAGCCCCCCCAGCCTACGAGCAGTACTTC.

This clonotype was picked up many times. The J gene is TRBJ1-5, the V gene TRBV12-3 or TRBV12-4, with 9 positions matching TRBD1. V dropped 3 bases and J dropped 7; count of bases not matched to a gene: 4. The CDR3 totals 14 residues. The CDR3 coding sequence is TGTGCCAGCAGTTTGACAGGGGGAGGGCAGCCCCAGCATTTT. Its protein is CASSLTGGGQPQHF.